The clone carrying this T cell receptor (beta chain) occurred many times. Its target is unknown. The sample originates from a study of T cell repertoires in cytomegalovirus infection. About the study: An indication of both CMV infection and matching HLA type came from public TCR beta signatures.

CDR1 and CDR2 (germline): ENHRY, SYGVKD. Trimming took 5 bases from V and 3 from J, leaving 13 bases between them. The CDR3 runs to 14 residues. A single record per CDR3 protein comes from TCRdb applying MiXCR to the reads. This sample yields approximately 140,000 distinct CDR3 sequences, of which approximately 8.8% are seen a single time; about 9.4% belongs to the top ten. Study results and caveats: Predominance within the ex vivo response was attributable to HLA-C-restricted CMV-specific TCR beta clonotypes.

Source material: PBMCs. The chain uses TRBV10-3 and TRBJ1-1; D might be TRBD1 (6 bases). This receptor was obtained from a human donor in good health (CMV status not recorded). Some clones in this sample may be carry-over from other donors' samples. DNA of the CDR3: TGTGCCATCAGTTCACAGGGTGATGACACTGAAGCTTTCTTT. Its protein is CAISSQGDDTEAFF.